The rows below give T cell receptor beta chains drawn from one sample of a study of T-cell reconstitution after alpha-beta-depleted transplantation in children. TCRdb ran MiXCR on the PCR reads and lists one entry per CDR3 protein. The data show more than 200,000 distinct CDR3 sequences, roughly 8.1% seen once. The material was PBMCs, mostly from graft donor cells, obtained 360 days after TCRalphabeta/CD19-depleted stem cell transplant. Receptor source: a male patient under 10 years old who had a stem cell transplant for acute myeloid leukemia, so the T cells may come from the graft donor. CDR3s include the opening cysteine and the closing phenylalanine or tryptophan. D genes are given only for firm matches. Some rows have no size entry. The others give once, few or many, or a class for an expanded clone.

few,TRBV2,TRBD1,TRBJ2-2,CASISDRVSGELFF,TGTGCCAGCATATCAGACAGGGTTTCCGGGGAGCTGTTTTTT
few,TRBV18,-,TRBJ2-5,CASSPSEGETQYF,TGTGCCAGCTCACCAAGTGAAGGAGAGACCCAGTACTTC
many,TRBV6-5,-,TRBJ2-2,CASSYGGGELFF,TGTGCCAGCAGTTATGGGGGTGGGGAGCTGTTTTTT
-,TRBV7-9,-,TRBJ1-6,CASSLVFPPLHF,TGTGCCAGCAGCTTAGTCTTCCCACCCCTCCACTTT
-,TRBV20-1,-,TRBJ1-5,CSARATEINQPQHF,TGCAGTGCTAGAGCGACAGAGATAAATCAGCCCCAGCATTTT
-,TRBV6-2/TRBV6-3,TRBD1,TRBJ2-5,CASNTRTGGAETQYF,TGTGCCAGCAACACCCGGACAGGGGGCGCAGAGACCCAGTACTTC
-,TRBV11-2,TRBD1,TRBJ2-3,CASSSPRTGGFSRTDTQYF,TGTGCCAGCAGCTCCCCGAGGACAGGGGGCTTTTCCCGCACAGATACGCAGTATTTT
few,TRBV19,-,TRBJ2-7,CASSMKTGRVYEQYF,TGTGCCAGTAGTATGAAAACAGGGAGGGTCTACGAGCAGTACTTC
-,TRBV6-5,-,TRBJ1-1,CASSYSPSVNNEAFF,TGTGCCAGCAGTTACTCGCCTTCGGTGAACAATGAAGCTTTCTTT
many,TRBV5-1,TRBD2,TRBJ2-1,CASSRRLAGNYNEQFF,TGCGCCAGCAGCCGAAGACTAGCGGGAAATTACAATGAGCAGTTCTTC
-,TRBV12-3/TRBV12-4,-,TRBJ1-4,CASSTKGHSNEKLFF,TGTGCCAGCAGTACAAAGGGACACAGCAATGAAAAACTGTTTTTT
many,TRBV7-9,TRBD2,TRBJ2-1,CASSPTSDQYNEQFF,TGTGCCAGCAGCCCGACTAGCGACCAGTACAATGAGCAGTTCTTC
many,TRBV12-3/TRBV12-4,TRBD2,TRBJ2-1,CASSPAGVYNEQFF,TGTGCCAGCAGTCCAGCGGGGGTTTACAATGAGCAGTTCTTC
many,TRBV29-1,-,TRBJ2-7,CSVVGHRYEQYF,TGCAGCGTTGTAGGGCATCGATACGAGCAGTACTTC
few,TRBV6-5,TRBD2,TRBJ2-2,CASSYSEGIAGYTGELFF,TGTGCCAGCAGTTACTCCGAAGGGATAGCGGGCTACACCGGGGAGCTGTTTTTT
many,TRBV20-1,TRBD1,TRBJ1-3,CSARDRGTGNTIYF,TGCAGTGCTCGGGACAGGGGAACCGGAAACACCATATATTTT